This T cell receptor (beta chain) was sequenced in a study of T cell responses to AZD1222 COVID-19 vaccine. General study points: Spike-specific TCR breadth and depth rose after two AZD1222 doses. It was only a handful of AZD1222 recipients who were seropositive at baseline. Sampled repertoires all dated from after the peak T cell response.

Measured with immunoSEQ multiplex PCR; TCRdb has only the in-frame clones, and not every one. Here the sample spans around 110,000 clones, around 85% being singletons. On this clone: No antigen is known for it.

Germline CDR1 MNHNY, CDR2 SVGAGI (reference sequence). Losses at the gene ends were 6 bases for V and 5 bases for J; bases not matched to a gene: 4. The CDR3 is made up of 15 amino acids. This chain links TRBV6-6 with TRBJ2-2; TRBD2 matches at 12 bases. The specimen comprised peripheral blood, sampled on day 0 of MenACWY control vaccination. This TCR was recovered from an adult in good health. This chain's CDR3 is CASRGTSGRTGELFF. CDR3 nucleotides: TGTGCCAGCAGGGGGACTAGCGGGCGGACCGGGGAGCTGTTTTTT.